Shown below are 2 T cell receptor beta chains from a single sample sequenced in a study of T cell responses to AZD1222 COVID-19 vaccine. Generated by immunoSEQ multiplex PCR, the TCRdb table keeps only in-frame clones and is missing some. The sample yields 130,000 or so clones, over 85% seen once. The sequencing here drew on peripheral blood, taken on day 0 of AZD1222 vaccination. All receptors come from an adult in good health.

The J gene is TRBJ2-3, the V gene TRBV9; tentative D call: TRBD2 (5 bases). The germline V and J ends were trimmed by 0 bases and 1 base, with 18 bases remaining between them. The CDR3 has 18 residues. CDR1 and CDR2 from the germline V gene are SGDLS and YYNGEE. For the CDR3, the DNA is TGTGCCAGCAGCGTAGAAGTCAGTACGTTCGGGGGCACAGATACGCAGTATTTT. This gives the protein CASSVEVSTFGGTDTQYF.

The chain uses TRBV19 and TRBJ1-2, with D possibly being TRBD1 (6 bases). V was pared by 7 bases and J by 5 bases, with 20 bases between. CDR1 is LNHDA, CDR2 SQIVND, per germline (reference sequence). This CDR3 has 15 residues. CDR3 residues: CASIDLAQGPYGYTF. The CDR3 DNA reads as TGTGCCAGTATAGACCTCGCACAGGGACCTTATGGCTACACCTTC.